This passage covers 18 T cell receptor beta chains from one sample sequenced in a study of cytomegalovirus exposure and HLA in healthy donors. The PCR ran on 60 Vbeta and 13 Jbeta primers. The data were produced by immunoSEQ multiplex PCR, yet TCRdb's version contains in-frame clones alone and is incomplete. The profile shows under 200,000 clones, 71% of them singletons. Sequenced sample: PBMCs. Every receptor here comes from a woman younger than 45 in good health and CMV-seronegative.

This clone occurred once. The chain carries TRBV5-1 and TRBJ2-3, with D possibly matching TRBD1 (5 bases). The CDR3 length is 13 residues. Germline V gene data show CDR1 as SGHRS and CDR2 as YFSETQ. V was pared by 5 bases and J by 1 base, with 8 bases between. CDR3 residues: CASSIGGTDTQYF. CDR3 coding DNA: TGCGCCAGCAGTATAGGGGGCACAGATACGCAGTATTTT.

This sequence joins TRBV5-1 and TRBJ2-7, with D possibly matching TRBD2 (5 bases). V was trimmed by 2 bases and J by 2 bases, leaving 17 bases between them. In germline, CDR1 is SGHRS, CDR2 YFSETQ. The CDR3 loop spans 16 amino acids. The CDR3 sequence: CASSFARGGITYEQYF. The CDR3 DNA follows: TGCGCCAGCAGCTTCGCCCGGGGTGGAATAACCTACGAGCAGTACTTC.

About this clone itself: Other nucleotide sequences in the sample specify the same CDR3. The gene calls are TRBV7-2 and TRBJ2-7, with D maybe TRBD1 (6 bases). There are 14 residues in the CDR3. Looked up from germline, CDR1 is SGHTA and CDR2 is FQGNSA. Trimming took off 1 base at V and 11 bases at J, with 18 bases between the two ends. The CDR3 DNA is TGTGCCAGCAGCTTAGAACCCAACAGGGATGGAAAGTACTTC. This sequence encodes CASSLEPNRDGKYF.

The chain links TRBV7-2 to TRBJ2-7, with D tentatively TRBD2 (6 bases). CDR3 length: 13 amino acids. V lost 5 bases to trimming and J lost 0 bases, with 8 bases between them. The V gene's germline CDR1 is SGHTA and CDR2 FQGNSA. CDR3 loop: CASSPGVSYEQYF. CDR3 nucleotide sequence: TGTGCCAGCAGCCCGGGGGTCTCCTACGAGCAGTACTTC.

The genes are TRBV7-2 and TRBJ2-1, with D perhaps matching TRBD2 (5 bases). The germline V and J ends were trimmed by 5 bases and 5 bases, with 10 bases remaining between them. Germline V gene data show CDR1 as SGHTA and CDR2 as FQGNSA. The CDR3 covers 13 residues. The CDR3 DNA sequence: TGTGCCAGCAGCACAACTAGGAACAATGAGCAGTTCTTC. Residues: CASSTTRNNEQFF.

The chain is built from TRBV5-5 and TRBJ1-3; no firm D call. Trimming removed 4 bases at V and 2 bases at J, with 13 bases between. The CDR3 extends over 15 amino acids. CDR1 and CDR2 (germline): SGHKS, YYEKEE (reference sequence). The CDR3 spells CASSLGGIAGNTIYF. For the CDR3, the DNA is TGTGCCAGCAGCCTGGGAGGGATAGCTGGAAACACCATATATTTT. Complete variable domain (other parts from reference TRBV5-5 and TRBJ1-3): DAGVTQSPTHLIKTRGQQVTLRCSPISGHKSVSWYQQVLGQGPQFIFQYYEKEERGRGNFPDRFSARQFPNYSSELNVNALLLGDSALYLCASSLGGIAGNTIYFGEGSWLTVV.

This clone was detected once. The chain carries TRBV7-7 and TRBJ2-1; 10 nucleotides align to TRBD1. V dropped 5 bases and J dropped 8; count of bases not matched to a gene: 9. CDR3 size: 15 residues. CDR1 SSHAT and CDR2 FNYEAQ come from the germline V gene (reference sequence). Here the CDR3 reads CASSPGTGEWDEQFF. CDR3 nucleotide sequence: TGTGCCAGCAGCCCCGGGACAGGGGAATGGGATGAGCAGTTCTTC.

This clone has more than one count but fewer than ten. The genes are TRBV4-2 and TRBJ1-6; D is undetermined. This CDR3 is built from 15 residues. With 3 bases removed from V and 7 bases from J, the gap between germline ends came to 13 bases. Germline V gives CDR1 LGHNA, CDR2 YNFKEQ. The CDR3 DNA is TGTGCCAGCAGCCAGCCTGAGGGCGGGAATTCACCCCTCCACTTT. Amino acid sequence: CASSQPEGGNSPLHF.

This clone was counted a few times. The chain recombines TRBV19 with TRBJ1-5, with D hard to call. This CDR3 spans 14 amino acids. CDR1 and CDR2 from the germline V gene are LNHDA and SQIVND (reference sequence). Trimming removed 4 bases at V and 4 bases at J, with 11 bases between. CDR3 in amino acids: CASSKLQANQPQHF. The CDR3 DNA reads TGTGCCAGTAGTAAATTGCAGGCGAATCAGCCCCAGCATTTT.

The chain combines TRBV5-6 with TRBJ2-7; D gene ambiguous. Between the trimmed V and J ends, which lost 3 bases and 3 bases, there was a span of 7 bases. Germline values: CDR1 SGHDT, CDR2 YYEEEE. The length of the CDR3 is 12 residues. The CDR3 spells CASSYSYYEQYF. CDR3 nucleotide sequence: TGTGCCAGCAGCTACAGTTACTACGAGCAGTACTTC.

The chain carries TRBV2 and TRBJ2-5; 7 bases fit TRBD2. This CDR3 has 12 amino acids. V lost 7 bases, J lost 5 bases, and 4 bases stayed unmatched. Germline CDR1 and CDR2: SNHLY and FYNNEI. The CDR3 nucleotides are TGTGCCAGCAAGACTAGCTATGAGACCCAGTACTTC. This sequence encodes CASKTSYETQYF.

V usage is TRBV11-1 and J usage is TRBJ2-5; 8 bases map to TRBD1. This CDR3 has 14 residues. Unmatched junction bases numbered 7, after V lost 6 bases and J lost 4 bases. In germline, CDR1 is SGHAT, CDR2 FQDESV (reference sequence). The CDR3: CASRPDRGTETQYF. CDR3 sequence (DNA): TGTGCCAGCAGGCCAGACAGGGGCACAGAGACCCAGTACTTC. The full variable domain, rest sourced from reference TRBV11-1 and TRBJ2-5, is EAEVAQSPRYKITEKSQAVAFWCDPISGHATLYWYRQILGQGPELLVQFQDESVVDDSQLPKDRFSAERLKGVDSTLKIQPAELGDSAMYLCASRPDRGTETQYFGPGTRLLVL.

The V gene is TRBV19, the J gene TRBJ1-1, with TRBD1 matching 10 bases. CDR1 is LNHDA and CDR2 is SQIVND in the germline V gene (reference sequence). Germline trimming cut 9 bases from V and 0 bases from J; bases unmatched to any gene: 10. There are 16 residues in the CDR3. For the CDR3, the DNA is TGTGCCAGCAGCCGGGACAGGGGCTCCATGAACACTGAAGCTTTCTTT. The encoded protein is CASSRDRGSMNTEAFF.

CDR3 bases: TGTGCCAGCAGTTTCTTGGACAGGGAGTACAATGAGCAGTTCTTC. Translation: CASSFLDREYNEQFF. The chain recombines TRBV28 with TRBJ2-1; 8 bases align to TRBD1. The germline CDR1 and CDR2 sequences are MDHEN and SYDVKM. The CDR3 spans 15 residues. J was trimmed by 4 bases and V by 3 bases; bases with no gene match: 5.

This clone was observed a few times. The V gene is TRBV5-6, the J gene TRBJ1-1, with D possibly being TRBD1 (5 bases). The germline V and J ends were trimmed by 4 bases and 5 bases, with 15 bases remaining between them. The CDR3 is 14 residues long. CDR1 and CDR2 (germline): SGHDT, YYEEEE. The CDR3 region has the DNA TGTGCCAGCAGCCTTACCGGGGGTGGTACTGAAGCTTTCTTT. Translating gives CASSLTGGGTEAFF.

The J gene is TRBJ2-5, the V gene TRBV9, with 8 bases aligning to TRBD1. Trimming cost V 3 bases and J 5 bases; bases outside gene matches: 9. The CDR3 sequence is 15 residues long. Germline assignment: CDR1 SGDLS and CDR2 YYNGEE. CDR3 sequence (DNA): TGTGCCAGCAGCGAACACAACACAGGGGGTGAGACCCAGTACTTC. This gives the protein CASSEHNTGGETQYF.

Concerning this clone: At one end the junction does not follow the germline gene, possibly because of a read error. V and J are TRBV7-9 and TRBJ1-6, with a weak D call TRBD1 (5 bases). CDR1 and CDR2 from the germline V gene are SEHNR and FQNEAQ (reference sequence). This CDR3 spans 12 amino acids. CDR3 residues: CSSSDGGSPLHF. The CDR3 region has the DNA TGTTCCAGCAGTGACGGGGGTTCACCCCTCCACTTT.

This clone was seen once. This chain uses TRBV7-8 with TRBJ1-1, with D possibly matching TRBD1 (6 bases). This CDR3 has 20 residues. Trimming pared 3 bases from V and 0 bases from J, leaving 26 bases between. Germline V gene lookup returns CDR1 SGHVS and CDR2 FQNEAQ. The CDR3 loop is CASSFPPYRVGTPMNTEAFF. In DNA form, the CDR3 reads TGTGCCAGCAGCTTCCCCCCTTACAGGGTAGGGACACCTATGAACACTGAAGCTTTCTTT.